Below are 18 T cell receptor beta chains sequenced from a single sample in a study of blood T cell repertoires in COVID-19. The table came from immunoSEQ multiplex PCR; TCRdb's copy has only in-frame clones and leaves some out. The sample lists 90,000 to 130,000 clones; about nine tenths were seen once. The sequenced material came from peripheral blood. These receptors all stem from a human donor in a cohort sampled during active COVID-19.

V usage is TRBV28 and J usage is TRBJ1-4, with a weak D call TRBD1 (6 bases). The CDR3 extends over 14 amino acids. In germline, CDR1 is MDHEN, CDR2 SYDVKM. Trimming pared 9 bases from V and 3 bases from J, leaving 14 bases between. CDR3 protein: CASGRGGSNEKLFF. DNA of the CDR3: TGTGCCAGTGGGAGGGGGGGCTCTAATGAAAAACTGTTTTTT. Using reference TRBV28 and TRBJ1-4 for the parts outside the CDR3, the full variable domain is DVKVTQSSRYLVKRTGEKVFLECVQDMDHENMFWYRQDPGLGLRLIYFSYDVKMKEKGDIPEGYSVSREKKERFSLILESASTNQTSMYLCASGRGGSNEKLFFGSGTQLSVL.

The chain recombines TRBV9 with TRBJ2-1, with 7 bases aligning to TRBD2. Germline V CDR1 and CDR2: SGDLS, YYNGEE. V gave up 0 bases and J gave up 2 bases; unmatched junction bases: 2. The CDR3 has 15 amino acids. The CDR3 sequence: CASSVDGTTYNEQFF. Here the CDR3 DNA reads TGTGCCAGCAGCGTAGACGGGACTACCTACAATGAGCAGTTCTTC.

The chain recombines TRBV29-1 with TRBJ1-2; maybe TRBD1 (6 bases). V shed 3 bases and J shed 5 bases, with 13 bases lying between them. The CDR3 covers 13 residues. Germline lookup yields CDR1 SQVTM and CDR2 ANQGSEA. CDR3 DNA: TGCAGCGTTGAGGCAGGGGCTCGGTATGGCTACACCTTC. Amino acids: CSVEAGARYGYTF.

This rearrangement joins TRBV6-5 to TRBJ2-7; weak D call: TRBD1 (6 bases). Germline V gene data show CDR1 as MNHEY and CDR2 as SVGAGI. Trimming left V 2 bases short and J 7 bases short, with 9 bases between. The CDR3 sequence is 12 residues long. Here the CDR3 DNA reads TGTGCCAGCAGTTACATAGGGGGAGAGCAGTACTTC. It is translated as CASSYIGGEQYF.

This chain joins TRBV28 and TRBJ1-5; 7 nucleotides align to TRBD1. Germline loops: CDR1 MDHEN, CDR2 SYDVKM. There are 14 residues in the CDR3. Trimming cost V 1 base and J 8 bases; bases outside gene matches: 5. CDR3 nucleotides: TGTGCCAGCAGTTTATTACAGGGGCCGAAGCCCCAGCATTTT. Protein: CASSLLQGPKPQHF.

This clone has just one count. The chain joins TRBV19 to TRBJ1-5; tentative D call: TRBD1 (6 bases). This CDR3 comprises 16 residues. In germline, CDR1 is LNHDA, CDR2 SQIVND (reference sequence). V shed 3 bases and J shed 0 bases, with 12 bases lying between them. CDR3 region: CASSIGQRFSNQPQHF. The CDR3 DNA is TGTGCCAGTAGTATCGGACAGAGATTTAGCAATCAGCCCCAGCATTTT.

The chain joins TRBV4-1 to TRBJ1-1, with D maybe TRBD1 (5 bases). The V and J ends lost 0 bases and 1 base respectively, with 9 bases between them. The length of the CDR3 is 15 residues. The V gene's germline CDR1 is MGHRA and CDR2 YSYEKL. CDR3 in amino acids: CASSQDQGPNTEAFF. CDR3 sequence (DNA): TGCGCCAGCAGCCAAGACCAGGGCCCGAACACTGAAGCTTTCTTT.

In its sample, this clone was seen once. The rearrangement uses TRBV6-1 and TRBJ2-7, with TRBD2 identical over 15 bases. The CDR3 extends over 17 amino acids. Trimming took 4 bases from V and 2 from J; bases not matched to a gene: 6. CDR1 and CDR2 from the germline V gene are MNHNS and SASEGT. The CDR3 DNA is TGTGCCAGCAGTGCGGGACTAGCGGGGGGTCCCCCCTACGAGCAGTACTTC. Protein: CASSAGLAGGPPYEQYF.

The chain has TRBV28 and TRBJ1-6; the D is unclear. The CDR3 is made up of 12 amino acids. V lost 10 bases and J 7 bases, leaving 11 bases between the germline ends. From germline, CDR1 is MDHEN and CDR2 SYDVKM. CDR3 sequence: CAIHRVNSPLHF. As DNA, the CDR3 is TGTGCCATCCACCGAGTGAATTCACCCCTCCACTTT.

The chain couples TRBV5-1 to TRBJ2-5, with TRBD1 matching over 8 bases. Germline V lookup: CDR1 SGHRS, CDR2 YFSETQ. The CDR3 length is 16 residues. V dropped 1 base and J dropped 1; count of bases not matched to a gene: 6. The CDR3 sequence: CASSLFATGAQETQYF. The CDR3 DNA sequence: TGCGCCAGCAGCTTGTTCGCGACAGGGGCCCAAGAGACCCAGTACTTC.

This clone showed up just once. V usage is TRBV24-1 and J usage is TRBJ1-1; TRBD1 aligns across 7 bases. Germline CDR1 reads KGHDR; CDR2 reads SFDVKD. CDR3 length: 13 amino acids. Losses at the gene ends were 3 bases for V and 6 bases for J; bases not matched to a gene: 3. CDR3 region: CATSDDRVAEAFF. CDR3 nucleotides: TGTGCCACCAGTGATGACAGGGTTGCTGAAGCTTTCTTT.

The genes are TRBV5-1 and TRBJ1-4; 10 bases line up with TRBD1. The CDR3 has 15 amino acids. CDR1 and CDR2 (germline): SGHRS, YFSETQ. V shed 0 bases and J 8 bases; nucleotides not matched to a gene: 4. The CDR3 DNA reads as TGCGCCAGCAGCTTGGACGGACAGGGGGTCGAAAAACTGTTTTTT. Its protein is CASSLDGQGVEKLFF.

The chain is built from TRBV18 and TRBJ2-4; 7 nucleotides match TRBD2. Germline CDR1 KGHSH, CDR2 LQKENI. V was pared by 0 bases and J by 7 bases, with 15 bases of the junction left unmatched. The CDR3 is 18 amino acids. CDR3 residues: CASSPPNNRGLGGNIQYF. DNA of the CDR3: TGTGCCAGCTCACCACCGAATAATCGGGGCCTGGGGGGGAACATTCAGTACTTC.

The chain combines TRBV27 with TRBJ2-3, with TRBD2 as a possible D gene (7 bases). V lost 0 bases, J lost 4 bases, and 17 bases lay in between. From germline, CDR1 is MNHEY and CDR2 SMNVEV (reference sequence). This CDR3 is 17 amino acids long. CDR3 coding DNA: TGTGCCAGCAGTTTATCCACAGTACCGGGGGGCCCAGATACGCAGTATTTT. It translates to CASSLSTVPGGPDTQYF.

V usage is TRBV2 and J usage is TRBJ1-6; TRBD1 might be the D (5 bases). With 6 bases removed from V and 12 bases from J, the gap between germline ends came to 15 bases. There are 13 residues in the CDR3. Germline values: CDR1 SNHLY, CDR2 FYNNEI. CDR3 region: CASSATERGPLHF. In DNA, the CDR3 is TGTGCCAGCAGCGCGACAGAGCGGGGACCCCTCCACTTT.

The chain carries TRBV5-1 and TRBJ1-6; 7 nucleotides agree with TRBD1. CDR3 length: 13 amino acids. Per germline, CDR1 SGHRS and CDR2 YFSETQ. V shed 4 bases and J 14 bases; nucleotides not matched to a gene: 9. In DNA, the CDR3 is TGCGCCAGCAGCACAGAGACAGGGACATCCCTCCACTTT. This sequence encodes CASSTETGTSLHF.

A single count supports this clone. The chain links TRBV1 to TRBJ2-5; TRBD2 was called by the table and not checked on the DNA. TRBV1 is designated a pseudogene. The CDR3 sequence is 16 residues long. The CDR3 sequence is CTSSPTSGFWQETQYF. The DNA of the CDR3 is TGCACCAGCAGCCCCACTAGCGGTTTTTGGCAAGAGACCCAGTACTTC.

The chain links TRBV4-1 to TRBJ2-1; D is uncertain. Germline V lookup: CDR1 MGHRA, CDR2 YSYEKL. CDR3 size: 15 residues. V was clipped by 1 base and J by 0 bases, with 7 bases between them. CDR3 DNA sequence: TGCGCCAGCAGCCAAGTCTCCGGCTCCTACAATGAGCAGTTCTTC. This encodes CASSQVSGSYNEQFF.